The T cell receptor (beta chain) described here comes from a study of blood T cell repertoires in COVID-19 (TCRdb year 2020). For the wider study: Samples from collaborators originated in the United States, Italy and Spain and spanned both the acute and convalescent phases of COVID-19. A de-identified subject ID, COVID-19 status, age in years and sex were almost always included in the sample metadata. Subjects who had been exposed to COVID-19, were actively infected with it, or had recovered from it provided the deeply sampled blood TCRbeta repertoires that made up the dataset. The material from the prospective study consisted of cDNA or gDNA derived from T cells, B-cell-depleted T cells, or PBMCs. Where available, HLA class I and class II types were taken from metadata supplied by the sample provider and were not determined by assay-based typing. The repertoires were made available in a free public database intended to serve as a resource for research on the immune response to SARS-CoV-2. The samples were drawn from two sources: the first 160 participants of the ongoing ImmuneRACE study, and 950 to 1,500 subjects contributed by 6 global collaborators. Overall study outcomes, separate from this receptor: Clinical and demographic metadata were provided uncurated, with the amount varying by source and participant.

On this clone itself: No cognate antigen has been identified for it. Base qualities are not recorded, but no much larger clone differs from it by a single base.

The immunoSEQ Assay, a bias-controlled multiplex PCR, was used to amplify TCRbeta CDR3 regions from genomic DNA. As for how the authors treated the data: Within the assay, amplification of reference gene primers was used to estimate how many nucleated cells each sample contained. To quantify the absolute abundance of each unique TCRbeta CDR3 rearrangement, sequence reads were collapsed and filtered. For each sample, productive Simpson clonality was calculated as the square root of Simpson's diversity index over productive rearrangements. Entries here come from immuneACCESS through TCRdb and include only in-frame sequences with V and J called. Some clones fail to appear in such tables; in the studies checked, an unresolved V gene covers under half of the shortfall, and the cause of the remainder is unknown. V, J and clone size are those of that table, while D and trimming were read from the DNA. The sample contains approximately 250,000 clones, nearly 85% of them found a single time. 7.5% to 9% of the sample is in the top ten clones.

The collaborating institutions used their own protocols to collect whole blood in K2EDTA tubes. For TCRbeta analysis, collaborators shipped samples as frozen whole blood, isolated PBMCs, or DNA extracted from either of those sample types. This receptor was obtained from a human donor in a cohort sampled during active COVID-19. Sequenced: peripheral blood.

CDR3 protein: CASSEGGVKSSYEQYF. Read as DNA, the sequence is TGTGCCAGCAGTGAAGGGGGGGTTAAAAGCTCCTACGAGCAGTACTTC. This receptor chain uses TRBV2 and TRBJ2-7; matching of 6 bases hints at TRBD2 as the D gene. V sheds 1 base and J sheds 0 bases, leaving 13 bases between their ends. The CDR3 goes from the cysteine to the phenylalanine over 16 residues. Only CDR3 DNA remains: 48 bases, in frame from the first base. The germline V gene supplies CDR1 SNHLY and CDR2 FYNNEI.